This T cell receptor (beta chain) was obtained from a study of cytomegalovirus exposure and HLA in healthy donors. The wider study: Researchers found that roughly 77% of some 400 genotyped donors fell within the Caucasian-associated ancestry cluster.

The germline V gene encodes CDR1 SNHLY and CDR2 FYNNEI. CDR3 length: 14 residues. Trimming removed 6 bases at V and 4 bases at J, with 15 bases between. PCR involved 60 Vbeta and 13 Jbeta primers. The repertoire was sequenced with immunoSEQ multiplex PCR; TCRdb's copy has only in-frame clones and lacks some. The data hold around 150,000 clones, with 55% to 70% observed a single time. The clonotype comes from a woman in her thirties or forties in good health and CMV-seropositive. This chain connects TRBV2 to TRBJ1-2; D gene unclear. The sequencing sample was made of PBMCs. CDR3 sequence (DNA): TGTGCCAGCAGCCCGAGCGGCCTTGGCTATGGCTACACCTTC. This gives the protein CASSPSGLGYGYTF.